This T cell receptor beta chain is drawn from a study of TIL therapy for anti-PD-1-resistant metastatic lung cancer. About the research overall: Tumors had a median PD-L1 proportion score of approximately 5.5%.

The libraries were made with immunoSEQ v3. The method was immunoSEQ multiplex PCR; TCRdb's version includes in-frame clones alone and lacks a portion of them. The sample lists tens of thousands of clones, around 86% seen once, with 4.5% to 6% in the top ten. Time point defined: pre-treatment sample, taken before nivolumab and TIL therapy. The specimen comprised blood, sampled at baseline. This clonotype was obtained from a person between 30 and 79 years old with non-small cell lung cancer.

CDR3 region: CASSPPDKGRGEQYF. CDR3 nucleotide sequence: TGTGCCAGCTCACCACCTGATAAGGGGCGCGGGGAGCAGTACTTC. The V call is TRBV18, the J call TRBJ2-7; D may correspond to TRBD1 or TRBD2 (5 bases each). Trimming shortened V by 0 bases and J by 7 bases, and 16 bases separated the two germline ends. This CDR3 is built from 15 residues. Germline lookup yields CDR1 KGHSH and CDR2 LQKENI.